The 20 T cell receptor beta chains presented below share a single source sample, sequenced in a study of blood T cell repertoires in COVID-19. Data came from immunoSEQ multiplex PCR; TCRdb stores just in-frame clones and leaves some out. In the table there are approximately 150,000 clones, 70% to 90% of which are singletons. The sample was peripheral blood. These receptors all stem from a man in his forties or fifties with acute or convalescent COVID-19.

The chain carries TRBV9 and TRBJ1-2; D is perhaps TRBD1 (6 bases). V was pared by 4 bases and J by 5 bases, with 18 bases between. The germline CDR1 and CDR2 sequences are SGDLS and YYNGEE. The CDR3 totals 15 residues. CDR3 region: CASSKELDRLYGYTF. The CDR3 DNA is TGTGCCAGCAGCAAAGAACTCGACAGGTTGTATGGCTACACCTTC.

The chain combines TRBV12-5 with TRBJ2-1; a weak D match, TRBD2 (6 bases). CDR3 size: 15 residues. Germline V gene lookup returns CDR1 LGHNT and CDR2 FRNRAP. V lost 6 bases to trimming and J lost 9 bases, with 21 bases between them. The CDR3 bases are TGTGCTAGTGGGCCCTCCTCGGGGGTGAACGTTGAGCAGTTCTTC. It encodes CASGPSSGVNVEQFF.

A single count supports this clone. The rearrangement joins TRBV11-2 to TRBJ1-2; the match to TRBD1 covers 11 bases. After removal of 5 bases from V and 0 bases from J, the junction contained 14 bases not matched to a gene. CDR1 and CDR2 (germline): SGHAT, FQNNGV. The CDR3 runs 19 residues. The CDR3 DNA follows: TGTGCCAGCAGCCAAGAGGGGGGACAGGGGGTAAAAACTAACTATGGCTACACCTTC. Protein: CASSQEGGQGVKTNYGYTF.

The chain has TRBV18 and TRBJ2-7, with D tentatively TRBD2 (5 bases). V was clipped by 3 bases and J by 3 bases, with 15 bases between them. Germline loops: CDR1 KGHSH, CDR2 LQKENI. The CDR3 sequence is 15 residues long. The CDR3 here is CASSPLATYNYEQYF. The CDR3 DNA follows: TGTGCCAGCTCACCCTTAGCGACCTATAACTACGAGCAGTACTTC.

This chain uses TRBV5-1 with TRBJ2-3; 10 nucleotides agree with TRBD1. From germline, CDR1 is SGHRS and CDR2 YFSETQ. This CDR3 has 16 residues. V lost 7 bases, J lost 2 bases, and 10 bases stayed unmatched. The DNA of the CDR3 is TGCGCCAGCTCACAAGCGACAGGGGGCAACACAGATACGCAGTATTTT. It is translated as CASSQATGGNTDTQYF.

This clone was recorded once. The chain joins TRBV5-4 to TRBJ2-3; TRBD1 matches 8 bases. The germline V gene encodes CDR1 SGHNT and CDR2 YYREEE (reference sequence). J lost 3 bases, V lost 3 bases, and 12 bases had no gene match. This CDR3 is 17 amino acids long. DNA for the CDR3: TGTGCCAGCAGCTCAGGTGCAGGACAGGGCAGGACAGATACGCAGTATTTT. Protein sequence: CASSSGAGQGRTDTQYF.

The chain links TRBV19 to TRBJ1-1, with TRBD1 matching 7 bases. Trimming removed 10 bases from V and 1 base from J; junction bases left unmatched: 9. The CDR3 contains 14 residues. Germline CDR1 reads LNHDA; CDR2 reads SQIVND (reference sequence). The CDR3 here is CATISRDRNTEAFF. The CDR3 DNA sequence: TGTGCCACTATATCTCGGGACAGGAACACTGAAGCTTTCTTT.

CDR3 sequence: CASSPTGGGYGYTF. CDR3 coding DNA: TGCGCCAGCAGCCCTACAGGGGGCGGCTATGGCTACACCTTC. The V and J genes are TRBV5-1 and TRBJ1-2, with 9 bases fitting TRBD1. Unmatched junction bases numbered 5, after V lost 4 bases and J lost 4 bases. CDR1 and CDR2 from the germline V gene are SGHRS and YFSETQ. The CDR3 covers 14 residues.

V and J are TRBV6-2 or TRBV6-3 and TRBJ1-5; a weak D match, TRBD1 (5 bases). Per the germline V gene, CDR1 is MNHEY and CDR2 is SVGEGT. CDR3 length: 13 amino acids. The V gene lost 4 bases and the J gene lost 5 bases, with 9 bases spanning the gap. DNA for the CDR3: TGTGCCAGCAGTTCCCAGGGCCATCAGCCCCAGCATTTT. Residues: CASSSQGHQPQHF.

The chain links TRBV11-1 to TRBJ2-1; D might be TRBD1 (6 bases). Trimming cost V 1 base and J 8 bases, with 15 bases left between them. Germline V gives CDR1 SGHAT, CDR2 FQDESV (reference sequence). The CDR3 contains 15 residues. The CDR3, as DNA: TGTGCCAGCAGCTTAGGCGTTGGGGGCCAGGATGAGCAGTTCTTC. Its protein is CASSLGVGGQDEQFF.

The CDR3 DNA follows: TGTGCCAGTAGCCCCTCAGGGACAGGTTCCTACGAGCAGTACTTC. Protein: CASSPSGTGSYEQYF. J is TRBJ2-7 and V is TRBV19, with 8 positions matching TRBD1. There are 15 residues in the CDR3. The V gene end was trimmed by 6 bases and the J gene end by 1 base; junction bases not matched to a gene: 8. CDR1 LNHDA and CDR2 SQIVND come from the germline V gene (reference sequence).

The DNA for the CDR3 is TGTGCCAGCAGCCCCCAGGGGGGCGGCACTGAAGCTTTCTTT. It yields the protein CASSPQGGGTEAFF. J is TRBJ1-1 and V is TRBV7-3, with 7 positions matching TRBD1. The CDR3 contains 14 residues. V shed 5 bases, J shed 4 bases, and the junction held 7 bases outside the gene matches. From germline, CDR1 is SGHTA and CDR2 FQGTGA. The full variable domain, rest sourced from reference TRBV7-3 and TRBJ1-1, is GAGVSQTPSNKVTEKGKYVELRCDPISGHTALYWYRQSLGQGPEFLIYFQGTGAADDSGLPNDRFFAVRPEGSVSTLKIQRTERGDSAVYLCASSPQGGGTEAFFGQGTRLTVV.

The chain employs TRBV28 and TRBJ1-2; TRBD1 aligns across 7 bases. The CDR3 totals 15 residues. Germline V CDR1 and CDR2: MDHEN, SYDVKM. Germline trimming cut 6 bases from V and 0 bases from J; bases unmatched to any gene: 7. CDR3 sequence (DNA): TGTGCCAGCAGATTCACCGGGACAGCTAACTATGGCTACACCTTC. Amino acid sequence: CASRFTGTANYGYTF.

V and J are TRBV11-2 and TRBJ2-7, with a possible D match to TRBD1 (6 bases). The V end was cut by 5 bases, the J end by 11 bases, with 19 bases between. Germline V gene lookup returns CDR1 SGHAT and CDR2 FQNNGV. This CDR3 is built from 13 residues. As DNA, the CDR3 is TGTGCCAGCAGCCCCCATACGGGACAAGTTAAGTACTTC. Amino acids: CASSPHTGQVKYF.

This clone was detected only a few times. The chain couples TRBV5-1 to TRBJ2-5; no reliable D call. The CDR3 is 12 amino acids. V shed 4 bases and J shed 5 bases, with 9 bases lying between them. CDR1 is SGHRS and CDR2 is YFSETQ in the germline V gene. CDR3 coding DNA: TGCGCCAGCAGCCGCTACTACGAGACCCAGTACTTC. This encodes CASSRYYETQYF. Looking up the rest from reference TRBV5-1 and TRBJ2-5 gives the full variable domain: KAGVTQTPRYLIKTRGQQVTLSCSPISGHRSVSWYQQTPGQGLQFLFEYFSETQRNKGNFPGRFSGRQFSNSRSEMNVSTLELGDSALYLCASSRYYETQYFGPGTRLLVL.

This clone appeared once. V and J are TRBV27 and TRBJ2-7, with D maybe TRBD1 (6 bases). This CDR3 has 12 residues. V lost 10 bases and J lost 3, with 13 bases in between. Per the germline V gene, CDR1 is MNHEY and CDR2 is SMNVEV (reference sequence). Written as DNA, the CDR3 is TGTGCCACCCGAGACAGGAGCTACGAGCAGTACTTC. Protein product: CATRDRSYEQYF.

This clone was seen a single time. The V call is TRBV2, the J call TRBJ1-2, with TRBD1 matching over 10 bases. Germline V gene sequence: CDR1 SNHLY, CDR2 FYNNEI. Losses at the gene ends were 10 bases for V and 8 bases for J; bases not matched to a gene: 4. CDR3 length: 11 residues. The CDR3 DNA reads TGTGCCATCGGACAGGGGGACGGCTACACCTTC. Amino acid sequence: CAIGQGDGYTF.

This rearrangement joins TRBV30 to TRBJ1-2; 7 bases align to TRBD1. The junction had 8 bases not matched to a gene; V was cut back by 6 bases and J by 1 base. Germline CDR1 reads GTSNPN; CDR2 reads SVGIG (reference sequence). This CDR3 has 14 amino acids. CDR3 loop: CACLSRDSNYGYTF. Here the CDR3 DNA reads TGTGCCTGTCTATCCCGGGACAGTAACTATGGCTACACCTTC. The full variable domain, in which reference TRBV30 and TRBJ1-2 provide the parts outside the CDR3, is SQTIHQWPATLVQPVGSPLSLECTVEGTSNPNLYWYRQAAGRGLQLLFYSVGIGQISSEVPQNLSASRPQDRQFILSSKKLLLSDSGFYLCACLSRDSNYGYTFGSGTRLTVV.

V and J are TRBV10-3 and TRBJ2-7; D not resolved. The V and J ends lost 5 bases and 7 bases respectively, with 18 bases between them. This CDR3 has 14 amino acids. CDR1 and CDR2 from the germline V gene are ENHRY and SYGVKD. The CDR3 sequence is CAISNGAGGVEQYF. The CDR3 DNA reads as TGTGCCATCAGTAACGGAGCCGGCGGCGTTGAGCAGTACTTC.

The V and J genes are TRBV2 and TRBJ1-3; D is undetermined. The CDR3 is 15 amino acids. Per germline, CDR1 SNHLY and CDR2 FYNNEI. V lost 1 base, J lost 0 bases, and 7 bases lay in between. The CDR3, as DNA: TGTGCCAGCAGTGAAGGGAGGACCTCTGGAAACACCATATATTTT. It translates to CASSEGRTSGNTIYF. The variable domain in full, completed from reference TRBV2 and TRBJ1-3, reads EPEVTQTPSHQVTQMGQEVILRCVPISNHLYFYWYRQILGQKVEFLVSFYNNEISEKSEIFDDQFSVERPDGSNFTLKIRSTKLEDSAMYFCASSEGRTSGNTIYFGEGSWLTVV.